This entry is about one T cell receptor (beta chain). A single count supports this clone. Its antigen has not been determined. No qualities accompany the bases; no much larger clone lies one base away. Receptor libraries were prepared by the immunoSEQ multiplex PCR assay. For the multiplex PCR, a mixture combining 60 forward primers for TCR Vbeta segments and 13 reverse primers for TCR Jbeta segments was used. The CDR3 region of rearranged TCR beta genes was amplified from genomic DNA by a multiplex PCR assay. On the Illumina HiSeq System, the amplified TCR beta libraries were sequenced as 87-base-pair reads. The study's own analysis went as follows. In a later analysis, tens of millions of unique TCR beta chains were counted across the approximately 640 repertoires, and about 9.9 million of these chains were shared by at least two donors. Raw reads were error-corrected and collapsed into unique sequences by a nearest-neighbor algorithm in which closely related sequences were merged to remove PCR and sequencing errors. Alignment of CDR3 sequences to IMGT reference sequences was used to assign V, D and J gene segments. For a sequence to be retained, at least a six-nucleotide match to both a V gene segment and a J gene segment was required. Rearrangements were called productive when the CDR3 lacked stop codons and stayed in frame with V and J; all others were non-productive. CDR3 was defined according to IMGT convention as the region running from the second conserved V-encoded cysteine to the conserved J-encoded phenylalanine. Sequences without an unambiguous match to a single V gene segment were excluded from the earlier analysis of about 600 of the donors. An earlier analysis of around 600 of the donors classified V segments as functional when productive rearrangements were above 56.7% and as segregating when the standard deviation between donors was above 5%. A statistical classification framework was built to diagnose cytomegalovirus status from the catalog of TCR beta chain sequences. A later analysis assigned V and J genes by comparing TCR nucleotide sequences with IMGT/GENE-DB human TR gene sequences. In a later analysis, CDR3 sequences and most-parsimonious VDJ recombination scenarios were assigned using the TCRdist pipeline. In a later analysis, every TCR beta chain was defined by the combination of its CDR3 amino acid sequence and its V-gene family, and reads without a unique V-gene family were dropped. A later analysis removed 550 to 650 highly shared, low-generation-probability nucleotide sequences to deal with suspected cross-contamination and a sequencing artifact. For each public chain, a later analysis derived a clonal expansion index from normalized ranks of inferred template counts within each repertoire. In a later analysis, generation probabilities were computed with a VDJ recombination model fitted to out-of-frame rearrangements, and the resulting probabilities were checked against IGoR. A later analysis scored TCR-TCR, TCR-HLA and TCR-CMV co-occurrence with hypergeometric tests, applying a repertoire-size bias correction to TCR pairs. A later analysis estimated false discovery rates by permuting HLA or CMV assignments 20 times. A later analysis grouped co-occurring TCRs with DBSCAN, adding TCRdist sequence similarity when clustering within HLA-allele-positive subsets. Repertoires with fewer than 30,000 or more than 120,000 public chains, plus five repertoires with anomalous nucleotide sharing, were excluded from co-occurrence clustering. This immuneACCESS table, as held by TCRdb, lists in-frame sequences with V and J called but not all clones. Of the missing ones, under half trace to an unresolved V gene in checked studies; the others have no known cause. V, J and clone size are those of that table, while D and trimming were read from the DNA. The table for this sample lists 140,000 to 150,000 clones; almost 80% of them were counted only once. Jointly, the top ten make up around 7% of the sample.

The data are from a study of cytomegalovirus exposure and HLA in healthy donors (dated by TCRdb to the late 2010s). In terms of the full investigation: According to an earlier analysis of 587 of the donors, 150 million to 200 million T cells yielded roughly 100 million unique TCR beta sequences and less than 300 Gb of sequence data. HLA typing included class I and class II loci at four-digit resolution. Of the roughly 390 genotyped donors, 75% to 85% were placed in the genetic ancestry cluster associated with self-reported Caucasian donors. Using immunosequencing, the study profiled T cell repertoires from 666 subjects and related those repertoires to cytomegalovirus serostatus. Roughly 5 DR-DQ haplotypes were handled as single units for association and clustering, since linkage in the cohort was strong. To predict cytomegalovirus infection status, the study brought together high-throughput TCR immunosequencing, statistical association of individual TCRs with disease status, and machine learning. Every discovery cohort repertoire had been produced on one sequencing platform. Donor age, sex, ethnicity and CMV serostatus were compiled alongside the repertoire data. Along with the roughly 700-subject first cohort, a separate validation cohort of over 90 different subjects was used. Rather than drawing on any new phenotypic data, the later analysis identified candidate immune exposures from TCR beta sequences and the way those sequences occurred across donors. In a later genetic analysis, genome-wide SNP genotypes for about three fifths of the roughly 670 donors were used, and that subset was treated as a discovery cohort. In an earlier analysis of a few hundred of the donors, high-throughput TCR beta sequencing was used to judge whether each TCR beta V gene segment behaved as functional or pseudogenic. In a later analysis, previously published TCR beta repertoires from several hundred donors were re-analyzed and high-resolution HLA genotyping was added so that TCR occurrence patterns could be studied. The number of donors typed differed by locus, with 629-630 for A, B, C, DRB1 and DQB1, around 500 for DQA1, about 610 for DPA1, and 450 to 480 for DPB1. An early release that covered 500 to 800 HLA-typed donors contained approximately 300 gigabases of sequencing data and around 85 million unique TCR sequences. The study aimed to test whether signatures of past pathogen exposure could be identified by cataloging public T cell receptors. Across under 500 genotyped donors of the cohort, an average of roughly 200,000 unique TCR beta nucleotide sequences per donor were sequenced, and 15% to 20% of those sequences were non-productive.

General findings and caveats noted by the study authors: Sequencing depth was assumed to be roughly uniform across donors in the presence/absence analyses, though that assumption may not hold. A few of the identified cytomegalovirus-associated TCR beta chains were confirmed in vitro to be specific for cytomegalovirus antigens. A further reported finding was that TCR beta sequences accurately predicted the HLA-A and HLA-B alleles for most subjects in the first cohort. Only TCR beta chains were sequenced in this cohort, and the absence of alpha or paired-chain data limited detectable features. In a later genetic analysis, fewer N-insertions in productive TCRs were reported among donors in an Asian-associated ancestry cluster than the roughly 700-donor mean. Linkage disequilibrium might explain the correlated functional status among segregating V segments, but an unknown experimental factor could not be ruled out. The 87-base-pair reads could not distinguish some IMGT-functional V segments, including TRBV6-2 and TRBV6-3, so those segments were excluded. Most CMV-associated TCR beta chains appeared to be HLA-restricted in a later analysis, and the HLA associations seemed to be driven largely by CMV exposure. In a later analysis, HLA-associated TCR beta chains showed more clonal expansion and lower generation probabilities than non-associated chains that were equally common. A group of highly shared sequence variants was considered likely to be a technical artifact of the sequencing pipeline. The earlier analysis of some 540 of the donors excluded some 15 rarely observed V segments, including chromosome 9 orphons, because counts were too low. In the study, 150 to 200 TCR beta chains were listed as associated with cytomegalovirus. In a later analysis, the rate of TCR association differed among HLA loci, with DRB1 alleles having the most associated TCRs and HLA-C alleles having the fewest. The only immune exposure information available for the cohort was CMV serostatus. A later analysis associated 17,000 or so TCR beta sequences with specific HLA alleles at a false discovery rate of 0.05. HLA typing was unavailable for some donors at each locus, so association tests used only the typed subset. An earlier analysis of 587 of the donors showed that most TCR beta V segments appeared in productive rearrangements either about 87% or about 30% of the time, which broadly matched IMGT annotations. Across donors, most TCR sequences were observed very rarely, whereas some public TCRs were present in many individuals. According to the authors, the approach could potentially be generalized to other disease states and immunological phenotypes. A later analysis reported that several top co-occurrence clusters appeared linked to parvovirus B19, influenza, CMV and Epstein-Barr virus. Strong co-occurrence of HLA alleles, especially DR and DQ, made assigning TCR associations to individual alleles difficult. A later genetic analysis associated a missense DCLRE1C variant with V-gene and J-gene trimming of TCR beta chains, and an independent cohort replicated the association. In both the original and validation cohorts, the classifier was reported to diagnose cytomegalovirus status with high specificity and sensitivity.

The CDR3 holds 11 amino acids from the cysteine to the phenylalanine. The sequence is cut down to CDR3 DNA, 33 bases in frame from base 1. V was cut back by 5 bases and J by 13 bases, leaving a gap of 15 bases between them. Via the germline V gene (reference sequence), CDR1 is DFQATT and CDR2 SNEGSKA. The cohort was made up of roughly 670 healthy bone marrow donors. At the time of sampling, every cohort member was nominally healthy, though immune exposures that went unrecorded were likely present. The donor was CMV seropositive and belonged to the group of a few hundred seropositive cohort members. Each donor provided a peripheral blood sample, and peripheral blood mononuclear cells were used for TCR beta sequencing. The Qiagen DNeasy Blood Extraction Kit was used to extract genomic DNA from the blood cell samples.

This clonotype was sampled from a woman aged 40 to 55 in good health and CMV-seropositive. This sequence uses TRBV20-1 and TRBJ1-5; a tentative D match to TRBD1 spans 6 bases. The sequenced sample was PBMCs. The CDR3 region: CSAEGPQGQHF. In nucleotide form, the sequence is TGCAGTGCTGAAGGACCTCAGGGGCAGCATTTT.